The clone carrying this T cell receptor (beta chain) showed up just a few times. Germline CDR1 SQVTM, CDR2 ANQGSEA. Trimming removed 8 bases from V and 12 bases from J, with 10 bases in between. This CDR3 contains 8 residues. Here immunoSEQ multiplex PCR was the method, and the copy in TCRdb shows in-frame clones only, minus some. The sample includes 90,000 to 150,000 clones, roughly two thirds of them seen just once. The data were taken from a study of shared clonotypes between healthy human individuals. The chain recombines TRBV29-1 with TRBJ1-2; no firm D call. The sequence was obtained from a woman aged 25 to 39 in good health. Sequenced sample: memory CD8+ T cells sorted from blood. Subset here: CD45RO+ cells pooled with CCR7-negative TemRA cells. The CDR3: CSPGPHTF. The CDR3 coding sequence is TGCAGCCCCGGACCTCACACCTTC.